This T cell receptor beta chain appears in the sequencing data of a study of tumor-infiltrating lymphocytes in oesophageal squamous cell carcinoma. TCRdb used MiXCR to reprocess the PCR reads, holding one entry per CDR3 protein. The table includes more than 10,000 distinct CDR3 sequences, around half detected once. V lost 3 bases and J lost 3; bases outside the gene matches: 5. This CDR3 spans 15 amino acids. The germline V gene encodes CDR1 MDHEN and CDR2 SYDVKM. The source is a female donor with esophageal squamous cell carcinoma. The gene calls are TRBV28 and TRBJ2-7; 10 nucleotides align to TRBD2. Material: esophageal tumor tissue. CDR3 in amino acids: CASSFSASGSYEQYF. The CDR3 DNA is TGTGCCAGCAGTTTTTCGGCTAGCGGGAGCTACGAGCAGTACTTC.